These T cell receptor beta chains were read from a single sample in a study of cytomegalovirus exposure and HLA in healthy donors. Produced via immunoSEQ multiplex PCR; TCRdb's table is partial and in-frame only. The sample shows 110,000 to 150,000 clones, around 77% of them seen only once. The sample consisted of PBMCs. The receptors were sampled from a man aged 30-40 years in good health and CMV-seronegative. CDR3s include the opening cysteine and the closing phenylalanine or tryptophan. A D gene is named only where the DNA matches it firmly. Part of the rows lack a size; the others show once, few, many or a class for expanded clones.

TRBJ2-1 few TRBD1 TRBV10-3 TGTGCCATCAGTGACGGGACAGGGGTTATCGATGAGCAGTTCTTC CAISDGTGVIDEQFF
TRBJ1-4 once TRBD1 TRBV7-6 TGTGCCAGCAGCTCGGGACAGGGGGATTACGAACTGTTTTTT CASSSGQGDYELFF
TRBJ2-5 . TRBD1 TRBV7-8 TGTGCCAGCAGCCCAAAACAGGGGATCCAAGAGACCCAGTACTTC CASSPKQGIQETQYF
TRBJ1-1 few . TRBV18 TGTGCCAGCTCACCTGGCGGGGGGAACACTGAAGCTTTCTTT CASSPGGGNTEAFF
TRBJ2-1 . TRBD2 TRBV7-9 TGTGCCAGCAGCTTATGGTCGGGACTAGCGGGGTCCCCGAGGAATGAGCAGTTCTTC CASSLWSGLAGSPRNEQFF
TRBJ1-3 . . TRBV7-2 TGTGCCAGCAGCACCAGGGGTTTTGGAAACACCATATATTTT CASSTRGFGNTIYF
TRBJ1-1 . TRBD1 TRBV5-1 TGCGCCAGCAGGGCCCCAGGGGGCTCCTGGACTGAAGCTTTCTTT CASRAPGGSWTEAFF
TRBJ2-4 . . TRBV7-9 TGTGCCAGCAGCAAAGACAGGAGCATTCAGTACTTC CASSKDRSIQYF
TRBJ2-7 few . TRBV28 TGTGCCAGCAGTTTCCAACTAGTATCCGAGCAGTACTTC CASSFQLVSEQYF
TRBJ2-3 few . TRBV7-9 TGTGCCAGCAGCAATCAAATCTTAAGGGATTACGGGGGTACGCAGTATTTT CASSNQILRDYGGTQYF
TRBJ2-2 . . TRBV14 TGTGCCAGCAGCCAAGTTGGAACAGGGACGGGCACCGGGGAGCTGTTTTTT CASSQVGTGTGTGELFF
TRBJ2-6 . TRBD1 TRBV11-2 TGTGCCAGCAGCTTAGATGACAGGGGATTCTCTGGGGCCAACGTCCTGACTTTC CASSLDDRGFSGANVLTF
TRBJ1-5 . TRBD1 TRBV5-1 TGCGCCAGCAGCTTGGATGGCCAGGGGGTCGGGCAGCCCCAGCATTTT CASSLDGQGVGQPQHF
TRBJ2-1 . . TRBV5-4 TGTGCCAGCAGCCGGTTAGCGGACTCCTACAATGAGCAGTTCTTC CASSRLADSYNEQFF
TRBJ2-5 . . TRBV20-1 TGCAGTGCTATCAGGGGAGAGACCCAGTACTTC CSAIRGETQYF
TRBJ2-7 . TRBD2 TRBV4-1 TGCGCCAGCAGCCAAGGGGCGGGAGGGCCGTGGGACGAGCAGTACTTC CASSQGAGGPWDEQYF
TRBJ2-7 . . TRBV10-1 TGCGCCAGCAGCGTGGGGGCCTACGAGCAGTACTTC CASSVGAYEQYF
TRBJ1-4 . . TRBV19 TGTGCCAGTAATAGCGGCGGGGGAGCTAATGAAAAACTGTTTTTT CASNSGGGANEKLFF
TRBJ1-2 . TRBD1 TRBV9 TGTGCCAGCAGCACAATGACAGGGGAGGCTGGCTACACCTTC CASSTMTGEAGYTF
TRBJ2-1 . TRBD2 TRBV9 TGTGCCAGCAGCTCCACTAGCGGGGCCTACAATGAGCAGTTCTTC CASSSTSGAYNEQFF
TRBJ2-7 . . TRBV5-1 TGCGCCAGCAGCTTGGTATCCTACGAGCAGTACTTC CASSLVSYEQYF
TRBJ2-5 . TRBD2 TRBV14 TGTGCCAGCAGCCAAGGTAGCGGGGGGGCCTTGTTGGAGACCCAGTACTTC CASSQGSGGALLETQYF
TRBJ1-5 . . TRBV5-1 TGCGCCAGCAGCCCCGGACAGCCCCATAGCAATCAGCCCCAGAATTTT CASSPGQPHSNQPQNF
TRBJ2-1 . TRBD1 TRBV5-3 TGTGCCAGAAGCTTGACACCGGGACAGCTAACCTACAATGAGCAGTTCTTC CARSLTPGQLTYNEQFF
TRBJ1-2 . TRBD1 TRBV18 TGTGCCAGCTCTCGTGAACAGGGGGTTGATGGCTACACCTTC CASSREQGVDGYTF
TRBJ1-1 . . TRBV6-5 TGTGCCAGCAGTTATGGGGGGGGAAGGAACACTGAAGCTTTCTTT CASSYGGGRNTEAFF
TRBJ1-1 . . TRBV6-6 TGTGCCAGCGCCACAGGTTATACCCGCGGCACTGAAGCTTTCTTT CASATGYTRGTEAFF
TRBJ2-2 . . TRBV5-1 TGCGCCAGCAGCTTGCCCGGAGCGAACACCGGGGAGCTGTTTTTT CASSLPGANTGELFF
TRBJ2-1 . . TRBV21-1 TGTGCCAGCAGCAAGGGCCAGTCCGAATACAATGAGCAGTTCTTC CASSKGQSEYNEQFF
TRBJ1-5 . . TRBV19 TGTGCCAGTAGCCCGGGAGGGGCTTTCGGGGCCCAGCATTTT CASSPGGAFGAQHF
TRBJ1-3 few . TRBV4-1 TGCGCCAGCAGCCAAGATCCGGGGGGCGCGGGAAACACCATATATTTT CASSQDPGGAGNTIYF
TRBJ2-4 . TRBD2 TRBV4-1 TGCGCCAGCAGCCAAGCAAAGGGACTAGCTTTCGACATTCAGTACTTC CASSQAKGLAFDIQYF
TRBJ2-7 . . TRBV9 TGTGCCAGCAGCGTAGGAGAACGTCTGAGAGGGAGCTATTACGAGCAGTACTTC CASSVGERLRGSYYEQYF
TRBJ2-3 . TRBD2 TRBV6-1 TGTGCCGTCACTAGCGGGGTCACAGATACGCAGTATTTT CAVTSGVTDTQYF
TRBJ1-1 . TRBD1 TRBV23-1 TGCGCCAGCAGTCAATGGAACAGGGCAGGGGGAATTATTGAAGCTTTCTTT CASSQWNRAGGIIEAFF
TRBJ1-2 . TRBD1 TRBV5-1 TGCGCCAGCAGCTCGCCGGGACAGGGAAGCTACACCTTC CASSSPGQGSYTF
TRBJ2-1 few . TRBV7-7 TGTGCTAGCAGCTTAGTCCGGGGATCCTACAATGAGCAGTTCTTC CASSLVRGSYNEQFF
TRBJ2-6 . TRBD1 TRBV28 TGTGCCAGCAGCTTACAGGGGTCTGGGGCCAACGTCCTGACTTTC CASSLQGSGANVLTF
TRBJ1-4 . . TRBV7-3 TGTGCCAGCAGCCCCCGTGGTGGGGCGGAGGAAAAACTGTTTTTT CASSPRGGAEEKLFF
TRBJ2-7 . TRBD2 TRBV7-8 TGTGCCAGCAGCCCAAATGGGGGGGAAGGCTACGAGCAGTACTTC CASSPNGGEGYEQYF
TRBJ2-1 . . TRBV7-3 TGTGCCAGCAGCCTCCAGGACAATGAGCAGTTCTTC CASSLQDNEQFF
TRBJ2-7 few TRBD1 TRBV18 TGTGCCAGCTCGCCACAGGGGTCAAGTGGATACGAGCAGTACTTC CASSPQGSSGYEQYF
TRBJ1-2 . TRBD1 TRBV29-1 TGCAGCGTTGAAGCCGGGACAGCGAGTCACGGCTACACCTTC CSVEAGTASHGYTF
TRBJ2-1 few . TRBV5-1 TGCGCCAGCAGCTTGGAAGGCGGTAACTACAATGAGCAGTTCTTC CASSLEGGNYNEQFF
TRBJ2-1 . . TRBV6-4 TGTGCCAGCCGCTCAGACCAAGGGGGGACTAATAAGCAGTTCTTC CASRSDQGGTNKQFF
TRBJ2-3 . . TRBV11-3 TGTGCCAGCAGCTTAGCCGAGGGTGCAGATACGCAGTATTTT CASSLAEGADTQYF
TRBJ2-1 . TRBD2 TRBV7-2 TGTGCCAGCAGCTTATGGGGGACTAGCGGGGAGGTGGGATACAATGAGCAGTTCTTC CASSLWGTSGEVGYNEQFF